The following is a TCR beta chain sequence with its context. What it binds is not known. The data derive from a study of blood T cells in healthy people across ages. Study outcomes and limitations: While age rose, TCR beta diversity per million T cells dropped in a roughly linear way. Donor CMV status was unknown, possibly confounding expanded clonotype changes.

V lost 3 bases and J lost 3; bases outside the gene matches: 7. CDR3 length: 16 residues. A second PCR, run for about 7 to 11 cycles, used a sample-barcoded 5' primer plus a J-beta primer mix. MiXCR, applied by TCRdb to the 5' RACE reads, yields one record per CDR3 protein. In the table there are over 700,000 distinct CDR3 sequences, roughly 25% of which are singletons. These same records also appear under a second study, on T cells of mothers and their children. As that study records: Barcodes for each sample and 2-4 random nucleotides were added by the M1S primer used in the second PCR.

Sequenced material: blood. The sequence came from a boy aged 5 to 17 in good health. V gene TRBV12-3 or TRBV12-4 combines with J gene TRBJ2-5, with 10 bases fitting TRBD2. The CDR3 protein is CASSFWGAGGKETQYF. The CDR3 DNA sequence: TGTGCCAGCAGTTTCTGGGGAGCGGGGGGGAAAGAGACCCAGTACTTC.